This is a list of T cell receptor beta chains from one sample in a study of T cells in Graves' hyperthyroidism and ophthalmopathy. TCRdb recomputed calls from the multiplex PCR reads with MiXCR, one row per CDR3 protein. There are more than 550,000 distinct CDR3 sequences in the sample; roughly 45% occur only once, and less than 9% lies in the top ten. Source material: peripheral blood or thyroid tissue (not recorded which). The receptors stem from an adult man with Graves' disease, either hyperthyroidism or ophthalmopathy (not recorded which). CDR3s include the opening cysteine and the closing phenylalanine or tryptophan. D genes are given only for firm matches. Clone size is stated in some rows and not others, as once, few, many or a class when expanded.

d_gene: -
abundance: many
v_gene: TRBV7-2
j_gene: TRBJ2-7
CDR3aa: CASSGPRGYEQYF

d_gene: -
abundance: many
v_gene: TRBV20-1
j_gene: TRBJ1-5
CDR3aa: CSARWDSNQPQHF

d_gene: TRBD1
abundance: few
v_gene: TRBV28
j_gene: TRBJ1-4
CDR3aa: CASNDRGGEKLFF

d_gene: -
abundance: -
v_gene: TRBV7-8
j_gene: TRBJ1-1
CDR3aa: CASSQVAGEGGTEAFF

d_gene: -
abundance: -
v_gene: TRBV20-1
j_gene: TRBJ1-5
CDR3aa: CSARGGHYSNQPQHF

d_gene: TRBD1
abundance: few
v_gene: TRBV5-6
j_gene: TRBJ1-6
CDR3aa: CASSLGPGQNNSPLHF

d_gene: -
abundance: few
v_gene: TRBV20-1
j_gene: TRBJ1-2
CDR3aa: CSARDWEQTPNYGYTF

d_gene: TRBD1
abundance: few
v_gene: TRBV7-2
j_gene: TRBJ2-7
CDR3aa: CASSRLRGTGVDEQYF

d_gene: -
abundance: once
v_gene: TRBV20-1
j_gene: TRBJ2-5
CDR3aa: CSASSFPWPQETQYF

d_gene: TRBD2
abundance: -
v_gene: TRBV25-1
j_gene: TRBJ2-5
CDR3aa: CASSLSGTSVETQYF

d_gene: TRBD1
abundance: -
v_gene: TRBV29-1
j_gene: TRBJ1-2
CDR3aa: CSVLQGTSMDGYTF

d_gene: TRBD1
abundance: many
v_gene: TRBV10-3
j_gene: TRBJ1-1
CDR3aa: CAIKGQGIGTEAFF

d_gene: TRBD1
abundance: -
v_gene: TRBV12-3/TRBV12-4
j_gene: TRBJ1-2
CDR3aa: CASSLVGTGHYGYTF

d_gene: TRBD1
abundance: -
v_gene: TRBV7-3
j_gene: TRBJ2-7
CDR3aa: CASSLREQGYGYEQYF

d_gene: TRBD1
abundance: -
v_gene: TRBV20-1
j_gene: TRBJ1-1
CDR3aa: CSARGRQGALYTEAFF

d_gene: -
abundance: -
v_gene: TRBV12-3/TRBV12-4
j_gene: TRBJ2-5
CDR3aa: CASMGGATVQETQYF

d_gene: TRBD2
abundance: -
v_gene: TRBV7-9
j_gene: TRBJ2-7
CDR3aa: CASSPSASGNGEQYF

d_gene: TRBD2
abundance: many
v_gene: TRBV7-9
j_gene: TRBJ2-5
CDR3aa: CASSFAVGAGGETQYF

d_gene: TRBD1
abundance: -
v_gene: TRBV6-5
j_gene: TRBJ1-5
CDR3aa: CASRGQGPNQPQHF

d_gene: -
abundance: few
v_gene: TRBV10-2
j_gene: TRBJ1-3
CDR3aa: CASSDPREGPSGNTIYF

d_gene: -
abundance: -
v_gene: TRBV4-1
j_gene: TRBJ1-2
CDR3aa: CASSQPGSPNYGYTF

d_gene: TRBD1
abundance: -
v_gene: TRBV20-1
j_gene: TRBJ2-3
CDR3aa: CSARTGADTQYF

d_gene: -
abundance: few
v_gene: TRBV6-6
j_gene: TRBJ1-2
CDR3aa: CASSYLGQSTVYGYTF

d_gene: -
abundance: few
v_gene: TRBV6-5
j_gene: TRBJ1-6
CDR3aa: CASSYGAGASGPLHF

d_gene: TRBD1
abundance: -
v_gene: TRBV7-2
j_gene: TRBJ1-2
CDR3aa: CASSLVAGGKYGYTF

d_gene: TRBD1
abundance: -
v_gene: TRBV5-1
j_gene: TRBJ1-5
CDR3aa: CASSTDRGRIGNQPQHF

d_gene: -
abundance: few
v_gene: TRBV15
j_gene: TRBJ1-2
CDR3aa: CATSSGGYTF

d_gene: -
abundance: few
v_gene: TRBV7-2
j_gene: TRBJ1-1
CDR3aa: CASSPSRAMNTEAFF

d_gene: -
abundance: -
v_gene: TRBV29-1
j_gene: TRBJ2-5
CDR3aa: CSSFGRLQETQYF

d_gene: -
abundance: few
v_gene: TRBV28
j_gene: TRBJ1-6
CDR3aa: CASSLGFRGSNSPLHF

d_gene: TRBD1
abundance: -
v_gene: TRBV20-1
j_gene: TRBJ1-6
CDR3aa: CSALDRVSPLHF

d_gene: -
abundance: -
v_gene: TRBV2
j_gene: TRBJ1-4
CDR3aa: CASSVAWGGRGEKLFF

d_gene: -
abundance: many
v_gene: TRBV7-2
j_gene: TRBJ1-1
CDR3aa: CASSQGSGTEAFF

d_gene: -
abundance: -
v_gene: TRBV29-1
j_gene: TRBJ1-1
CDR3aa: CSPRPRQTTEAFF

d_gene: TRBD1
abundance: -
v_gene: TRBV20-1
j_gene: TRBJ1-2
CDR3aa: CSASGTGGGYTF

d_gene: -
abundance: -
v_gene: TRBV5-1
j_gene: TRBJ1-1
CDR3aa: CASSYGTRNTEAFF

d_gene: -
abundance: many
v_gene: TRBV15
j_gene: TRBJ1-1
CDR3aa: CATSKGSNTEAFF